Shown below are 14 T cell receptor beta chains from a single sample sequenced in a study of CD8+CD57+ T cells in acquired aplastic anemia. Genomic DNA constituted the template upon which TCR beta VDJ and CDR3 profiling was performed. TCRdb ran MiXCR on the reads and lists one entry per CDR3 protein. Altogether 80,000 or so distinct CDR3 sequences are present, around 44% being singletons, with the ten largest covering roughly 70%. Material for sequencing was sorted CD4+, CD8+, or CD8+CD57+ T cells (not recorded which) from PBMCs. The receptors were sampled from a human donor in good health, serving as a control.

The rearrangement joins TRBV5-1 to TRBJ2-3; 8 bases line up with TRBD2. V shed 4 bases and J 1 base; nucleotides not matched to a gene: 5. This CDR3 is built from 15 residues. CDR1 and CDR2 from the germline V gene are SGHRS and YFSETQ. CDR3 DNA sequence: TGCGCCAGCAGCCGGGGGGGCCAGGGCACAGATACGCAGTATTTT. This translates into CASSRGGQGTDTQYF.

For the CDR3, the DNA is TGTGCCAGCAGTGAAGCCAGCGGGGGAGATACGCAGTATTTT. This gives the protein CASSEASGGDTQYF. V and J are TRBV6-1 and TRBJ2-3, with TRBD2 identical over 8 bases. V dropped 0 bases and J dropped 5; count of bases not matched to a gene: 1. This CDR3 region has 14 residues. The germline V gene has CDR1 MNHNS and CDR2 SASEGT.

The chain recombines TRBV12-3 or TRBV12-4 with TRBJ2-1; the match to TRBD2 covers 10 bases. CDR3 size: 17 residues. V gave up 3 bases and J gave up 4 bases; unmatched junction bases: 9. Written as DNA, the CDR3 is TGTGCCAGCAGTTTTATCCTAGCGGGAGCTCTGTACAATGAGCAGTTCTTC. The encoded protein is CASSFILAGALYNEQFF.

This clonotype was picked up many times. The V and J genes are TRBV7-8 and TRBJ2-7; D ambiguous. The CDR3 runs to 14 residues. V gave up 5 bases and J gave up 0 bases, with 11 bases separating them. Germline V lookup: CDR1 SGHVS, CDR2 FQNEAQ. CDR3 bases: TGTGCCAGCAGCACGGGTTACAGCTCCTACGAGCAGTACTTC. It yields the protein CASSTGYSSYEQYF.

The chain's CDR3 is CASSLAPQGAGNTIYF. CDR3 DNA sequence: TGTGCCAGCAGTTTAGCACCTCAGGGGGCAGGAAACACCATATATTTT. This rearrangement joins TRBV12-3 or TRBV12-4 to TRBJ1-3, with TRBD1 identical over 8 bases. This CDR3 has 16 amino acids. With V trimmed by 0 bases and J by 4 bases, 5 bases remained unmatched.

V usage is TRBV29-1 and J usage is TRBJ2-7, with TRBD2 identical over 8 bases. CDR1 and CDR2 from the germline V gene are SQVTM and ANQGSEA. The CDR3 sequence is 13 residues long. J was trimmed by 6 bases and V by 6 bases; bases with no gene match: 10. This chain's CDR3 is CSVPGTSVTEQYF. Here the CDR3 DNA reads TGCAGCGTCCCCGGGACTAGTGTTACCGAGCAGTACTTC.

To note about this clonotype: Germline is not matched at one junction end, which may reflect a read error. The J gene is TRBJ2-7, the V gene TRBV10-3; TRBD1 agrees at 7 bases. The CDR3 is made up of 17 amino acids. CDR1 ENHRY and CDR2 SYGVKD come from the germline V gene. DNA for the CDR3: TGTGCCACCAGTGGGGTACCGGGACAGTTTAACTCCTACGAGCAGTACTTC. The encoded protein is CATSGVPGQFNSYEQYF.

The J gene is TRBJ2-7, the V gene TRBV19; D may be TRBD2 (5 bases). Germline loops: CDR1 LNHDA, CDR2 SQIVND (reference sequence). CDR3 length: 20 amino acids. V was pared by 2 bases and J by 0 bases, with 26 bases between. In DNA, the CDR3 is TGTGCCAGTAGTATACAAACCACGTATTTGGGAGCGGAGAGCTCCTACGAGCAGTACTTC. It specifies CASSIQTTYLGAESSYEQYF.

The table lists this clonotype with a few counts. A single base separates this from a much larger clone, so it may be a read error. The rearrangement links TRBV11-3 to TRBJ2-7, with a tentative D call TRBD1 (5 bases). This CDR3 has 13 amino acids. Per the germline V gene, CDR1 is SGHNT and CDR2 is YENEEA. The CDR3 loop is CASSSRQSYERYF. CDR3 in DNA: TGTGCCAGCAGCTCACGACAGAGTTACGAGCGGTACTTC.

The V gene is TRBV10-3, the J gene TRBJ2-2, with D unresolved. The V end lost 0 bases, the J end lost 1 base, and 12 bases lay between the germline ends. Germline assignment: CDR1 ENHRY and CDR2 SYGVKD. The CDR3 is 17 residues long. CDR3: CAISESFGTLNTGELFF. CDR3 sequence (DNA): TGTGCCATCAGTGAGTCTTTCGGTACTTTGAACACCGGGGAGCTGTTTTTT.

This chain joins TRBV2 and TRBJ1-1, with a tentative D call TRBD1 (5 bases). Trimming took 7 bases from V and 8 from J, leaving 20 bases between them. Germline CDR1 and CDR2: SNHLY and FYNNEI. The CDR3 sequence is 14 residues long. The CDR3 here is CASIRGFNKGEAFF. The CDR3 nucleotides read TGTGCCAGCATACGGGGGTTTAATAAAGGGGAAGCTTTCTTT.

The CDR3 DNA reads as TGTGCCAGTAGTATCAGCAGGGGGCTTTCCACTGAAGCTTTCTTT. Encoded protein: CASSISRGLSTEAFF. The V gene is TRBV19, the J gene TRBJ1-1, with 8 bases identical to TRBD1. The CDR3 runs to 15 residues. J gave up 4 bases and V 3 bases, and 7 bases lay outside the gene matches. The germline gives CDR1 LNHDA, CDR2 SQIVND (reference sequence).

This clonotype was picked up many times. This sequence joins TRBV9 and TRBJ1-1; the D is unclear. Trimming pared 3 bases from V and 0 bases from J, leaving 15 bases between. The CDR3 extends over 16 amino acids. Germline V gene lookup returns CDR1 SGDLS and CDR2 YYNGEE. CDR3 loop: CASSASRNSLNTEAFF. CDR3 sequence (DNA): TGTGCCAGCAGCGCCAGCAGGAATTCATTGAACACTGAAGCTTTCTTT.

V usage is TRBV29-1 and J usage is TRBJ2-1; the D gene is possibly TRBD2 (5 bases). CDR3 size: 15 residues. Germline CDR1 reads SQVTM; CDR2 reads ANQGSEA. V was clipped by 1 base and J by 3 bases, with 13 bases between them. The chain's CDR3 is CSVEGRAVSYNEQFF. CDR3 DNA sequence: TGCAGCGTTGAAGGACGAGCGGTTAGCTACAATGAGCAGTTCTTC.